The 21 T cell receptor beta chains below all came from one sample that was sequenced in a study of memory B cells and T cells in multiple sclerosis. Stimulus-free culture yielded autoproliferating CFSE-dim and non-proliferating CFSE-high T cells, each sequenced separately. Pooled replicate wells came from about 5x10^7 CFSE-labeled PBMCs cultured around seven days without stimulus. Their cognate antigens are unknown. Sequencing used immunoSEQ multiplex PCR; TCRdb keeps in-frame clones, though not all of them. The sample holds around 50,000 clones, roughly four fifths seen once. Sequencing was carried out using PBMCs from blood kept in culture. All receptors come from a human donor with multiple sclerosis.

This clone was recorded once. The chain uses TRBV4-2 and TRBJ1-1, with D possibly being TRBD1 (6 bases). The CDR3 loop spans 15 amino acids. Trimming shortened V by 2 bases and J by 8 bases, and 18 bases separated the two germline ends. Germline values: CDR1 LGHNA, CDR2 YNFKEQ. CDR3 protein: CASSQNPQGLLEAFF. The CDR3 DNA reads TGTGCCAGCAGCCAAAATCCCCAGGGGCTACTGGAAGCTTTCTTT.

This chain uses TRBV14 with TRBJ2-3; D is ambiguous. The CDR3 totals 15 residues. V was cut by 0 bases and J by 2 bases, with 9 bases left in between. Germline lookup yields CDR1 SGHDN and CDR2 FVKESK. The CDR3 sequence is CASSQDGVITDTQYF. The CDR3 coding sequence is TGTGCCAGCAGCCAAGATGGAGTCATCACAGATACGCAGTATTTT.

The chain combines TRBV10-3 with TRBJ1-1; D not certain. CDR1 and CDR2 from the germline V gene are ENHRY and SYGVKD. The CDR3 is 14 residues long. Trimming shortened V by 0 bases and J by 8 bases, and 13 bases separated the two germline ends. CDR3 nucleotides: TGTGCCATCAGTGAGTCAGACGAGGAAGCGGAAGCTTTCTTT. Encoded protein: CAISESDEEAEAFF.

V gene TRBV5-6 combines with J gene TRBJ1-6; weak D call: TRBD1 (6 bases). Germline lookup yields CDR1 SGHDT and CDR2 YYEEEE. V shed 1 base and J shed 7 bases, with 6 bases lying between them. The CDR3 has 13 residues. The CDR3 region is CASSLRGNSPLHF. The CDR3 bases are TGTGCCAGCAGCTTGAGGGGGAATTCACCCCTCCACTTT. Using reference TRBV5-6 and TRBJ1-6 for the parts outside the CDR3, the full variable domain is DAGVTQSPTHLIKTRGQQVTLRCSPKSGHDTVSWYQQALGQGPQFIFQYYEEEERQRGNFPDRFSGHQFPNYSSELNVNALLLGDSALYLCASSLRGNSPLHFGNGTRLTVT.

The V and J genes are TRBV7-2 and TRBJ1-1; D ambiguous. The CDR3 runs to 16 residues. Per the germline V gene, CDR1 is SGHTA and CDR2 is FQGNSA. V was trimmed by 0 bases and J by 1 base, leaving 12 bases between them. As DNA, the CDR3 is TGTGCCAGCAGCTTAGCTCCGTGGCTTAAGAACACTGAAGCTTTCTTT. This translates into CASSLAPWLKNTEAFF.

The chain links TRBV18 to TRBJ1-6; D possibly corresponds to TRBD1 (5 bases). CDR1 and CDR2 from the germline V gene are KGHSH and LQKENI. V lost 3 bases and J lost 0, with 9 bases in between. The CDR3 loop spans 16 amino acids. CDR3 in DNA: TGTGCCAGCTCACCGGCAGGGAGCTCCTATAATTCACCCCTCCACTTT. Protein sequence: CASSPAGSSYNSPLHF.

The chain uses TRBV7-3 and TRBJ2-7; 12 bases fit TRBD1. Germline V gives CDR1 SGHTA, CDR2 FQGTGA. J lost 6 bases, V lost 2 bases, and 8 bases had no gene match. This CDR3 contains 16 residues. The CDR3 is CASSLQAPGQGAEQYF. The CDR3 DNA reads as TGTGCCAGCAGCTTACAGGCACCGGGACAGGGGGCCGAGCAGTACTTC.

The chain employs TRBV9 and TRBJ2-7, with 7 bases lining up with TRBD2. Germline CDR1 and CDR2: SGDLS and YYNGEE. V dropped 5 bases and J dropped 6; count of bases not matched to a gene: 11. The length of the CDR3 is 14 residues. The CDR3 coding sequence is TGTGCCAGCAGTCTCTATGGGGGGGAGGCCGAGCAGTACTTC. Translation gives CASSLYGGEAEQYF. Variable domain in full (rest from reference TRBV9 and TRBJ2-7): DSGVTQTPKHLITATGQRVTLRCSPRSGDLSVYWYQQSLDQGLQFLIQYYNGEERAKGNILERFSAQQFPDLHSELNLSSLELGDSALYFCASSLYGGEAEQYFGPGTRLTVT.

This clone has a handful of counts. CDR3 sequence reads: CASRMMGETQYF. As DNA, the CDR3 is TGTGCCAGCAGGATGATGGGAGAGACCCAGTACTTC. The chain links TRBV27 to TRBJ2-5; D unclear. The CDR3 extends over 12 amino acids. Germline V gives CDR1 MNHEY, CDR2 SMNVEV (reference sequence). V was pared by 6 bases and J by 4 bases, with 9 bases between.

This clone is medium-sized in the sample. V usage is TRBV14 and J usage is TRBJ2-7; no firm D call. Trimming removed 5 bases at V and 2 bases at J, with 7 bases between. Looked up from germline, CDR1 is SGHDN and CDR2 is FVKESK. The CDR3 loop spans 12 amino acids. CDR3 nucleotide sequence: TGTGCCAGCAGCTGGACCGCCTACGAGCAGTACTTC. Residues: CASSWTAYEQYF. Complete variable domain (other parts from reference TRBV14 and TRBJ2-7): EAGVTQFPSHSVIEKGQTVTLRCDPISGHDNLYWYRRVMGKEIKFLLHFVKESKQDESGMPNNRFLAERTGGTYSTLKVQPAELEDSGVYFCASSWTAYEQYFGPGTRLTVT.

This clone has just a few counts. The chain carries TRBV14 and TRBJ1-3, with 7 nucleotides matching TRBD1. The germline gives CDR1 SGHDN, CDR2 FVKESK. The length of the CDR3 is 15 residues. Trimming took 2 bases from V and 2 from J; bases not matched to a gene: 3. CDR3 region: CASSQYRGAGNTIYF. The CDR3 bases are TGTGCCAGCAGCCAATACAGGGGTGCTGGAAACACCATATATTTT. The full variable domain, in which reference TRBV14 and TRBJ1-3 provide the parts outside the CDR3, is EAGVTQFPSHSVIEKGQTVTLRCDPISGHDNLYWYRRVMGKEIKFLLHFVKESKQDESGMPNNRFLAERTGGTYSTLKVQPAELEDSGVYFCASSQYRGAGNTIYFGEGSWLTVV.

V is TRBV9 and J is TRBJ2-3; TRBD2 aligns across 7 bases. The trim removed 0 bases at V and 3 bases at J, leaving 7 bases unmatched. This CDR3 is built from 16 residues. Germline loops: CDR1 SGDLS, CDR2 YYNGEE. The CDR3 loop is CASSVAGAGRTDTQYF. The CDR3 bases are TGTGCCAGCAGCGTAGCGGGAGCGGGGAGGACAGATACGCAGTATTTT.

This clone was observed once. The chain couples TRBV7-8 to TRBJ1-1; 8 nucleotides align to TRBD1. Germline loops: CDR1 SGHVS, CDR2 FQNEAQ. This CDR3 comprises 15 residues. The junction had 8 bases not matched to a gene; V was cut back by 5 bases and J by 3 bases. The CDR3 loop reads CASSKDRGEDTEAFF. CDR3 nucleotide sequence: TGTGCCAGCAGCAAAGACAGGGGCGAAGACACTGAAGCTTTCTTT. Looking up the rest from reference TRBV7-8 and TRBJ1-1 gives the full variable domain: GAGVSQSPRYKVAKRGQDVALRCDPISGHVSLFWYQQALGQGPEFLTYFQNEAQLDKSGLPSDRFFAERPEGSVSTLKIQRTQQEDSAVYLCASSKDRGEDTEAFFGQGTRLTVV.

The gene calls are TRBV5-1 and TRBJ2-7, with D unresolved. The germline V gene encodes CDR1 SGHRS and CDR2 YFSETQ. The CDR3 is made up of 16 amino acids. V was clipped by 0 bases and J by 5 bases, with 18 bases between them. Here the CDR3 reads CASSLEQSNGIDEQYF. In nucleotides, the CDR3 is TGCGCCAGCAGCTTGGAACAGTCAAACGGTATCGACGAGCAGTACTTC.

V is TRBV6-1 and J is TRBJ2-5, with a tentative D call TRBD2 (7 bases). The V end was cut by 3 bases, the J end by 4 bases, with 18 bases between. This CDR3 spans 16 amino acids. In germline, CDR1 is MNHNS, CDR2 SASEGT. The CDR3 DNA reads TGTGCCAGCAGTGAGTTTGTATGGGGGGGCGGAGAGACCCAGTACTTC. It specifies CASSEFVWGGGETQYF.

The rearrangement joins TRBV7-9 to TRBJ1-2; maybe TRBD1 (5 bases). The CDR3 totals 15 residues. Trimming removed 4 bases from V and 4 bases from J, with 16 bases in between. CDR1 SEHNR and CDR2 FQNEAQ come from the germline V gene (reference sequence). The CDR3 spells CASSSGEGGTYGYTF. The CDR3 coding sequence is TGTGCCAGCAGCTCAGGCGAGGGAGGGACCTATGGCTACACCTTC.

Regarding this clone: Its ends do not fully match the called genes, so a read error is possible. This sample includes further DNA sequences coding for the same CDR3. The chain joins TRBV6-4 to TRBJ1-1, with a possible D match to TRBD1 (5 bases). Per germline, CDR1 MRHNA and CDR2 SNTAGT. This CDR3 is 13 amino acids long. The CDR3 coding sequence is TGTGCCAGCAGTGGGGGCAGGAACACTGAAGCCTTCTTT. Residues: CASSGGRNTEAFF.

The V gene is TRBV30, the J gene TRBJ2-3; D unresolved. CDR1 GTSNPN and CDR2 SVGIG come from the germline V gene (reference sequence). The CDR3 covers 14 residues. The ends were cut back, 4 bases at V and 6 bases at J, with 17 bases in the middle. CDR3 nucleotides: TGTGCCTGGACCGGGCTAACGCTTCGGGATACGCAGTATTTT. It translates to CAWTGLTLRDTQYF.

The chain joins TRBV4-1 to TRBJ1-3; a possible D gene is TRBD1 (5 bases). The CDR3 loop spans 17 amino acids. CDR1 is MGHRA, CDR2 YSYEKL, per germline. Between the trimmed V and J ends, which lost 2 bases and 0 bases, there was a span of 14 bases. The CDR3 DNA is TGCGCCAGCAGCCAATCGACCTTGAGGGGCTCTGGAAACACCATATATTTT. It specifies CASSQSTLRGSGNTIYF.

V is TRBV6-5 and J is TRBJ1-3; TRBD1 might be the D (6 bases). This CDR3 has 15 amino acids. The germline CDR1 and CDR2 sequences are MNHEY and SVGAGI. Trimming shortened V by 2 bases and J by 0 bases, and 8 bases separated the two germline ends. CDR3 residues: CASSYTGASGNTIYF. The CDR3 nucleotides are TGTGCCAGCAGTTACACGGGGGCCTCTGGAAACACCATATATTTT.

V and J are TRBV19 and TRBJ1-6; D unclear. V lost 6 bases and J lost 7, with 13 bases in between. There are 14 residues in the CDR3. Per the germline V gene, CDR1 is LNHDA and CDR2 is SQIVND (reference sequence). The CDR3 loop is CASSLGQFNSPLHF. In DNA, the CDR3 is TGTGCCAGTAGCCTCGGGCAGTTCAATTCACCCCTCCACTTT.